This is a list of T cell receptor beta chains from one sample in a study of T cell responses to AZD1222 COVID-19 vaccine. The assay was immunoSEQ multiplex PCR, and TCRdb's table has in-frame clones only and misses some. The sample holds approximately 120,000 clones, approximately 90% seen once. Material: peripheral blood, obtained on day 0 of MenACWY control vaccination. These receptors all stem from an adult in good health. CDR3s include the opening cysteine and the closing phenylalanine or tryptophan. A D gene is named only where the DNA matches it firmly. Expanded clones are given a class, and other clones once, few, many or no size at all.

abundance	j_gene	v_gene	d_gene	CDR3aa	CDR3nt
.	TRBJ2-4	TRBV14	.	CASSPQGNLAKNIQYF	TGTGCCAGCAGCCCCCAGGGAAATTTAGCCAAAAACATTCAGTACTTC
.	TRBJ1-1	TRBV5-1	.	CASSDGGTTATEAFF	TGCGCCAGCAGCGATGGAGGGACGACGGCCACTGAAGCTTTCTTT
once	TRBJ2-2	TRBV19	TRBD2	CASAGGNTGELFF	TGTGCCAGTGCGGGAGGAAACACCGGGGAGCTGTTTTTT
few	TRBJ2-6	TRBV6-6	.	CASYSGANVLTF	TGTGCCAGCTACTCTGGGGCCAACGTCCTGACTTTC
.	TRBJ2-3	TRBV2	.	CASSLQGSDTQYF	TGTGCCAGCAGCTTACAGGGCTCAGATACGCAGTATTTT
.	TRBJ2-7	TRBV10-3	TRBD1	CAISEGWTGNYEQYF	TGTGCCATCAGTGAGGGCTGGACAGGAAACTACGAGCAGTACTTC
few	TRBJ2-7	TRBV5-1	.	CASSLAPGEPYEQYF	TGCGCCAGCAGCTTGGCTCCGGGAGAGCCCTACGAGCAGTACTTC
.	TRBJ2-7	TRBV6-2/TRBV6-3	TRBD2	CASSFLTSGYEQYF	TGTGCCAGCAGCTTTTTGACTAGCGGGTACGAGCAGTACTTC
.	TRBJ1-2	TRBV6-5	TRBD1	CASSYGTGGADLGYTF	TGTGCCAGCAGTTACGGGACAGGGGGCGCAGATCTTGGCTACACCTTC
.	TRBJ1-1	TRBV18	.	CASSPPVDSGVNTEAFF	TGTGCCAGCTCACCCCCCGTGGACTCCGGGGTCAACACTGAAGCTTTCTTT
.	TRBJ1-2	TRBV6-5	TRBD1	CASRGGDRLNYGYTF	TGTGCCAGCAGGGGAGGGGACAGGCTGAACTATGGCTACACCTTC
.	TRBJ2-3	TRBV6-4	.	CASSDGGGLTDTQYF	TGTGCCAGCAGTGATGGAGGGGGACTCACAGATACGCAGTATTTT
.	TRBJ1-1	TRBV7-3	TRBD1	CASSAQGANTEAFF	TGTGCCAGCAGCGCACAGGGGGCCAACACTGAAGCTTTCTTT
.	TRBJ2-5	TRBV11-3	.	CASSYRGWETQYF	TGTGCCAGCAGCTATCGAGGGTGGGAGACCCAGTACTTC
.	TRBJ1-1	TRBV20-1	.	CSASVPGRENTEAFF	TGCAGTGCTAGTGTGCCAGGGCGGGAGAACACTGAAGCTTTCTTT
.	TRBJ2-7	TRBV9	TRBD1	CASSETGTGGVREQYF	TGTGCCAGCAGCGAGACCGGGACAGGGGGTGTCCGCGAGCAGTACTTC
.	TRBJ1-2	TRBV7-2	.	CASRGQGFYGYTF	TGTGCCAGCAGAGGGCAGGGCTTCTATGGCTACACCTTC
few	TRBJ1-2	TRBV14	.	CASSRRPGPGDYGYTF	TGTGCCAGCAGTCGTCGACCAGGGCCAGGGGACTATGGCTACACCTTC
.	TRBJ1-1	TRBV3-1/TRBV3-2	TRBD1	CASSQGTGNTEAFF	TGTGCCAGCAGCCAAGGGACAGGGAACACTGAAGCTTTCTTT
.	TRBJ2-7	TRBV27	TRBD2	CASSSGLAEYEQYF	TGTGCCAGCAGCTCCGGACTAGCGGAGTACGAGCAGTACTTC
few	TRBJ2-7	TRBV5-1	.	CASSFGAGRLNEQYF	TGCGCCAGCAGCTTCGGGGCAGGGAGGCTCAACGAGCAGTACTTC
.	TRBJ1-2	TRBV6-5	.	CASSYRGENYGYTF	TGTGCCAGCAGTTACAGGGGCGAAAACTATGGCTACACCTTC
few	TRBJ1-2	TRBV29-1	TRBD1	CSVEAWDSRGYTF	TGCAGCGTTGAGGCATGGGACAGTAGGGGCTACACCTTC
.	TRBJ2-1	TRBV9	.	CASSVSVGINEQFF	TGTGCCAGCAGCGTAAGCGTTGGGATCAATGAGCAGTTCTTC